This entry lists 23 T cell receptor beta chains sequenced from one sample in a study of T cells in Graves' hyperthyroidism and ophthalmopathy. Template material for amplifying TCR beta CDR3 regions consisted of RNA transcripts. During a first-round RT-PCR of the TCR CDR3, the HTBI primer set was used. A single record per CDR3 protein comes from TCRdb applying MiXCR to the multiplex PCR reads. The sample lists a few hundred thousand distinct CDR3 sequences, approximately 15% seen once, with less than 35% in the top ten. Sequencing input: blood. The receptors stem from a woman aged 30 to 39 with Graves' hyperthyroidism.

This clonotype was counted a few times. The J gene is TRBJ1-6, the V gene TRBV3-1; D gene unclear. The germline CDR1 and CDR2 sequences are LGHDT and YNNKEL (reference sequence). Trimming shortened V by 3 bases and J by 14 bases, and 14 bases separated the two germline ends. The CDR3 loop spans 13 amino acids. Here the CDR3 reads CASSHPDRASLHF. The CDR3 DNA reads TGTGCCAGCAGCCACCCGGACCGGGCATCCCTCCACTTT.

This clonotype was observed many times. J is TRBJ2-7 and V is TRBV6-1, with TRBD1 matching 7 bases. This CDR3 spans 18 amino acids. From germline, CDR1 is MNHNS and CDR2 SASEGT. V lost 5 bases to trimming and J lost 2 bases; unmatched junction nucleotides: 18. Written as DNA, the CDR3 is TGTGCCAGCAGTTTCGCCTCGAACGCCCGACAGGGTGCCTACGAGCAGTACTTC. It translates to CASSFASNARQGAYEQYF.

At least ten counts were recorded for this clonotype. This chain connects TRBV20-1 to TRBJ2-7, with 7 bases fitting TRBD1. Germline lookup yields CDR1 DFQATT and CDR2 SNEGSKA (reference sequence). The CDR3 sequence is 16 residues long. Trimming cost V 3 bases and J 0 bases; bases outside gene matches: 11. In DNA form, the CDR3 reads TGCAGTGCTAGCCCAGTAGTGGGACAGTTCTCCTACGAGCAGTACTTC. Translating gives CSASPVVGQFSYEQYF.

This clonotype was detected many times. The gene calls are TRBV7-8 and TRBJ2-5; 9 bases are a match to TRBD1. This CDR3 comprises 15 residues. J was trimmed by 2 bases and V by 0 bases; bases with no gene match: 1. Germline V gives CDR1 SGHVS, CDR2 FQNEAQ. Here the CDR3 reads CASSLAGTGQETQYF. CDR3 nucleotide sequence: TGTGCCAGCAGCTTAGCCGGGACAGGGCAAGAGACCCAGTACTTC.

The chain combines TRBV16 with TRBJ1-6, with D maybe TRBD1 (6 bases). The CDR3 totals 17 residues. Germline-derived CDR1 and CDR2 are KGHSY and FQNENV. V was pared by 4 bases and J by 9 bases, with 22 bases between. The CDR3 protein is CASSRTGTSSGGSPLHF. The CDR3 region has the DNA TGTGCCAGCAGCCGCACCGGGACAAGTTCGGGCGGTTCACCCCTCCACTTT.

This clonotype was recorded many times. This chain uses TRBV20-1 with TRBJ2-7, with TRBD2 identical over 11 bases. From germline, CDR1 is DFQATT and CDR2 SNEGSKA (reference sequence). V lost 3 bases and J lost 2; bases outside the gene matches: 6. This CDR3 is 15 amino acids long. The CDR3 reads CSASASGRRAYEQYF. CDR3 DNA sequence: TGCAGTGCTAGTGCTAGCGGGAGGAGGGCCTACGAGCAGTACTTC.

The rearrangement joins TRBV11-2 to TRBJ2-2; D is perhaps TRBD1 or TRBD2 (6 bases each). The CDR3 totals 16 residues. The V end was cut by 5 bases, the J end by 5 bases, with 18 bases between. Germline CDR1 reads SGHAT; CDR2 reads FQNNGV. DNA for the CDR3: TGTGCCAGCAGCCCGGGGGCCAGGGTTGGAACCGGGGAGCTGTTTTTT. It codes for CASSPGARVGTGELFF.

This clonotype showed up many times. The CDR3 bases are TGTGCCACCAGTGACCACCGCCCTAGCGGGAGATTCTACAATGAGCAGTTCTTC. Protein: CATSDHRPSGRFYNEQFF. The gene calls are TRBV24-1 and TRBJ2-1; 10 bases line up with TRBD2. Germline loops: CDR1 KGHDR, CDR2 SFDVKD. The CDR3 totals 18 residues. The V segment lost 4 bases and the J segment 3 bases; nucleotides outside the gene matches: 11.

This clonotype came up many times. The CDR3 is CASSYKIPGQGGPSADTQYF. The CDR3 DNA is TGTGCCAGCAGTTACAAAATCCCCGGACAGGGCGGCCCAAGCGCAGATACGCAGTATTTT. The chain joins TRBV28 to TRBJ2-3; 8 bases are a match to TRBD1. CDR3 length equals 20 residues. Germline-derived CDR1 and CDR2 are MDHEN and SYDVKM. J gave up 4 bases and V 4 bases, and 22 bases lay outside the gene matches.

This clonotype has more than one count but fewer than ten. The gene calls are TRBV6-1 and TRBJ2-7; 13 bases align to TRBD2. CDR3 size: 14 residues. Germline V gene data show CDR1 as MNHNS and CDR2 as SASEGT. V was clipped by 6 bases and J by 4 bases; unmatched bases: 3. As DNA, the CDR3 is TGTGCCAGCAGGCAACTAGCGGGAGGGTACGAGCAGTACTTC. Protein product: CASRQLAGGYEQYF.

This clonotype was seen only a few times. V usage is TRBV3-1 and J usage is TRBJ2-1; 14 bases are a match to TRBD2. The CDR3 is 13 amino acids. Germline assignment: CDR1 LGHDT and CDR2 YNNKEL (reference sequence). The trim removed 1 base at V and 15 bases at J, leaving 2 bases unmatched. CDR3 region: CASSQGLAGGGFF. CDR3 in DNA: TGTGCCAGCAGCCAAGGACTAGCGGGAGGGGGGTTCTTC.

This clonotype has more than one count but fewer than ten. This rearrangement joins TRBV6-5 to TRBJ2-5; D gene unclear. There are 15 residues in the CDR3. CDR1 and CDR2 from the germline V gene are MNHEY and SVGAGI. With 2 bases removed from V and 2 bases from J, the gap between germline ends came to 12 bases. This CDR3 is CASSYAPVTQETQYF. The CDR3 coding sequence is TGTGCCAGCAGTTACGCCCCGGTGACACAAGAGACCCAGTACTTC.

This clonotype came up many times. The chain is built from TRBV3-1 and TRBJ2-1, with 7 bases fitting TRBD1. Germline CDR1 is LGHDT and CDR2 is YNNKEL (reference sequence). This CDR3 has 12 residues. The V and J ends lost 7 bases and 9 bases, in that order; junction bases with no gene match: 6. The CDR3 nucleotides read TGTGCCAGCAACCGAAGGGGGCTTGAGCAGTTCTTC. It yields the protein CASNRRGLEQFF.

In its sample, this clonotype was seen a few times. This chain joins TRBV6-1 and TRBJ1-4; 10 bases map to TRBD1. With 6 bases clipped from V and 4 bases from J, the junction kept 11 bases outside the gene matches. The CDR3 is 17 residues long. The germline gives CDR1 MNHNS, CDR2 SASEGT. The CDR3 loop reads CASRPGTGVMFNEKLFF. The CDR3 DNA is TGTGCCAGCAGGCCAGGGACAGGGGTGATGTTTAATGAAAAACTGTTTTTT.

This clonotype was observed a few times. The chain uses TRBV12-3 or TRBV12-4 and TRBJ2-6; D is unresolved. The CDR3 spans 13 residues. Trimming pared 7 bases from V and 7 bases from J, leaving 11 bases between. CDR3: CASIRVGANVLTF. The DNA of the CDR3 is TGTGCCAGCATCCGGGTTGGAGCCAACGTCCTGACTTTC.

This chain uses TRBV5-1 with TRBJ2-2; 9 nucleotides match TRBD1. Germline CDR1 reads SGHRS; CDR2 reads YFSETQ. Trimming cost V 3 bases and J 4 bases; bases outside gene matches: 7. The CDR3 spans 16 residues. The CDR3 DNA follows: TGCGCCAGCAGCTGGCCTAGACAGGGGGTCACCGGGGAGCTGTTTTTT. This codes for CASSWPRQGVTGELFF.

In this sample, this clonotype turned up many times. The chain couples TRBV6-4 to TRBJ2-2, with D unclear. Germline V gives CDR1 MRHNA, CDR2 SNTAGT. Trimming stripped 0 bases from V and 4 bases from J, with 3 bases between. The length of the CDR3 is 13 residues. Here the CDR3 reads CASSDSATGELFF. The CDR3 DNA is TGTGCCAGCAGTGACTCGGCCACCGGGGAGCTGTTTTTT.

This clonotype was detected ten times or more. V gene TRBV5-1 combines with J gene TRBJ1-2; TRBD1 matches 7 bases. The germline gives CDR1 SGHRS, CDR2 YFSETQ. The CDR3 length is 14 residues. J was trimmed by 7 bases and V by 0 bases; bases with no gene match: 6. The CDR3 coding sequence is TGCGCCAGCAGCTTGGGACAGGGCGCGCCTGGCTACACCTTC. Its translation is CASSLGQGAPGYTF.

This clonotype was detected many times. The chain links TRBV28 to TRBJ1-2, with D unresolved. Trimming left V 7 bases short and J 8 bases short, with 17 bases between. This CDR3 has 13 amino acids. CDR1 is MDHEN and CDR2 is SYDVKM in the germline V gene. The CDR3 spells CASTFGGEVGYTF. CDR3 nucleotide sequence: TGTGCCAGCACCTTCGGCGGGGAAGTCGGCTACACCTTC.

The genes are TRBV2 and TRBJ1-5; D is ambiguous. CDR1 and CDR2 (germline): SNHLY, FYNNEI. The V end was cut by 7 bases, the J end by 5 bases, with 15 bases between. The CDR3 is 14 amino acids. CDR3 residues: CASNAAQSDQPQHF. The DNA of the CDR3 is TGTGCCAGCAACGCTGCACAGAGCGATCAGCCCCAGCATTTT. The variable domain in full, completed from reference TRBV2 and TRBJ1-5, reads EPEVTQTPSHQVTQMGQEVILRCVPISNHLYFYWYRQILGQKVEFLVSFYNNEISEKSEIFDDQFSVERPDGSNFTLKIRSTKLEDSAMYFCASNAAQSDQPQHFGDGTRLSIL.

This clonotype has a handful of counts. The chain joins TRBV4-1 to TRBJ2-7; D ambiguous. Deletions cut 3 bases from V and 2 bases from J, with 11 bases between. This CDR3 has 14 residues. Germline CDR1 reads MGHRA; CDR2 reads YSYEKL. As DNA, the CDR3 is TGCGCCAGCAGCCAGATGGACGCCGCCTACGAGCAGTACTTC. Its protein is CASSQMDAAYEQYF.

This clonotype was seen more than once but under ten times. The chain employs TRBV9 and TRBJ2-7; D is ambiguous. This CDR3 has 15 residues. The ends were cut back, 0 bases at V and 1 base at J, with 11 bases in the middle. CDR1 SGDLS and CDR2 YYNGEE come from the germline V gene. The CDR3 nucleotides are TGTGCCAGCAGCGTAGGGGCAGCCGCTTCCTACGAGCAGTACTTC. Translation: CASSVGAAASYEQYF.

This clonotype was seen many times. This chain connects TRBV9 to TRBJ1-2; TRBD1 agrees at 10 bases. Germline-derived CDR1 and CDR2 are SGDLS and YYNGEE. CDR3 length equals 15 residues. The V and J ends lost 4 bases and 4 bases, in that order; junction bases with no gene match: 7. CDR3 coding DNA: TGTGCCAGCAGCCTAGGACAGGGGGTGGGCTATGGCTACACCTTC. The encoded protein is CASSLGQGVGYGYTF.